This T cell receptor beta chain emerged from a study of CD8 T cells in Susac syndrome. The V gene end was trimmed by 5 bases and the J gene end by 1 base; junction bases not matched to a gene: 10. The CDR3 is 17 amino acids. Random hexamers were used to reverse transcribe the RNA input (about 0.45 to 1 ug). Amplification of the TCR beta CDR3 was carried out by immunoSEQ multiplex PCR, which spanned a total of 54 Vbeta and 13 Jbeta segments. TCRdb passed the immunoSEQ multiplex PCR reads through MiXCR, listing each CDR3 protein once. The repertoire holds 140,000 or so distinct CDR3 sequences, roughly 94% seen once, with 0.075% to 0.09% in the top ten.

The J gene is TRBJ2-2, the V gene TRBV12-3 or TRBV12-4; the match to TRBD1 covers 7 bases. Sequencing was done on a sample of CD4+ T cells from PBMCs. This clonotype was obtained from a human donor in good health. This chain's CDR3 is CASSRPDRAKNTGELFF. CDR3 bases: TGTGCCAGCAGTCGACCTGACAGGGCCAAGAACACCGGGGAGCTGTTTTTT.